This T cell receptor beta chain was recovered during a study of Ad26.COV2.S vaccination and SARS-CoV-2 variants. As to treatment: around 19 received Ad26.COV2.S at low or high dose, single or two shots; several received placebo; per-sample allocation not given. Collection of samples fell on day 63 after the first vaccine or placebo injection. Repertoires were generated with immunoSEQ multiplex PCR, while TCRdb's copy carries only in-frame clones and drops some. Counted here are roughly 250,000 clones, roughly 87% occurring once; the ten biggest clones make up nearly 3%. The CDR3 is made up of 13 amino acids. Germline V lookup: CDR1 SGHRS, CDR2 YFSETQ. V gave up 4 bases and J gave up 4 bases; unmatched junction bases: 4.

This TCR was sampled from a person between 18 and 65 years old who received the Ad26.COV2.S COVID-19 vaccine or a placebo. Sequencing used peripheral blood, obtained in a trial of Ad26.COV2.S vaccine versus placebo. The chain couples TRBV5-1 to TRBJ1-2, with 7 positions matching TRBD1. CDR3 DNA sequence: TGCGCCAGCAGCAAGGGGGCAGGCTATGGCTACACCTTC. Translation: CASSKGAGYGYTF.